Included here is one T cell receptor beta chain sequence, with context. This entry comes from a study of blood T cell repertoires in COVID-19. Study as a whole: Spain, Italy and the United States supplied samples that represented acute and convalescent COVID-19. PBMCs, B-cell-depleted T cells, or T cells were the source of the cDNA or gDNA that made up the material.

With 1 base clipped from V and 5 bases from J, the junction kept 8 bases outside the gene matches. CDR3 length: 17 residues. Germline V lookup: CDR1 KGHDR, CDR2 SFDVKD. Original data processing: For nucleated cells, counts were estimated from reference gene primer amplification. The table came from immunoSEQ multiplex PCR; TCRdb's copy has only in-frame clones and leaves some out. The V and J calls and the clone size are those of that table, but D and trimming were determined from the DNA. The sample contains about 58,000 clones, 80% to 90% of which appear only once. The sequence derives from a woman aged 70-85 years with active COVID-19. V is TRBV24-1 and J is TRBJ2-3; 10 nucleotides line up with TRBD2. Source material: peripheral blood. The CDR3 sequence is CATSDFPSGSIGDTQYF. For the CDR3, the DNA is TGTGCCACCAGTGATTTCCCTAGCGGGAGCATCGGAGATACGCAGTATTTT.